These 5 T cell receptor beta chains were all obtained from the same sample, sequenced in a study of CD8+ T cells in alopecia areata. cDNA serving as the sequencing template came from extracted, reverse transcribed RNA. Repertoires were generated with immunoSEQ multiplex PCR, while TCRdb's copy carries only in-frame clones and drops some. This table holds 150,000 to 200,000 clones, 60% found once. Documented treatment: oral pan-JAK inhibitor, 5-10 mg twice daily. Sequences were derived from CD4+ T cells sorted from blood, sampled at week 24, from a patient treated with tofacitinib. These receptors were collected from a human donor with alopecia areata.

The chain is built from TRBV23-1 and TRBJ2-3; the D gene could be TRBD1 or TRBD2 (6 bases each). TRBV23-1 is recorded as an ORF, its role being uncertain. The ends were cut back, 8 bases at V and 2 bases at J, with 20 bases in the middle. This CDR3 contains 16 residues. The CDR3 nucleotides are TGCGCCAGCTCCATCCGCGGGGACACCTACACAGATACGCAGTATTTT. This sequence encodes CASSIRGDTYTDTQYF.

This chain uses TRBV7-6 with TRBJ1-1, with 7 bases that match TRBD1. Trimming cost V 4 bases and J 0 bases; bases outside gene matches: 5. CDR3 size: 15 residues. CDR1 and CDR2 (germline): SGHVS, FNYEAQ. CDR3 sequence (DNA): TGTGCCAGCAGCTCTTCCGGGACAGTGAACACTGAAGCTTTCTTT. Protein: CASSSSGTVNTEAFF.

The chain combines TRBV30 with TRBJ1-6; D gene uncertain. Trimming shortened V by 0 bases and J by 7 bases, and 7 bases separated the two germline ends. The V gene's germline CDR1 is GTSNPN and CDR2 SVGIG (reference sequence). The CDR3 has 13 residues. DNA for the CDR3: TGTGCCTGGAGTGTACAAGAAAATTCACCCCTCCACTTT. Translation: CAWSVQENSPLHF. Variable domain in full (rest from reference TRBV30 and TRBJ1-6): SQTIHQWPATLVQPVGSPLSLECTVEGTSNPNLYWYRQAAGRGLQLLFYSVGIGQISSEVPQNLSASRPQDRQFILSSKKLLLSDSGFYLCAWSVQENSPLHFGNGTRLTVT.

This clone occurred a few times. The rearrangement uses TRBV27 and TRBJ2-5; D unclear. CDR3 length: 12 residues. Trimming pared 5 bases from V and 7 bases from J, leaving 11 bases between. Germline-derived CDR1 and CDR2 are MNHEY and SMNVEV (reference sequence). The CDR3 sequence is CASSPPRGTQYF. The CDR3 nucleotides are TGTGCCAGCAGTCCCCCGCGAGGGACCCAGTACTTC.

The chain is built from TRBV30 and TRBJ1-3; D remains ambiguous. Trimming shortened V by 1 base and J by 4 bases, and 14 bases separated the two germline ends. The CDR3 length is 15 residues. CDR1 is GTSNPN, CDR2 SVGIG, per germline (reference sequence). The CDR3: CAWSEGSRSGNTIYF. The CDR3 region has the DNA TGTGCCTGGAGTGAGGGCAGTCGCTCGGGAAACACCATATATTTT.